Shown below are 30 T cell receptor beta chains from a single sample sequenced in a study of T cell responses to AZD1222 COVID-19 vaccine. Produced via immunoSEQ multiplex PCR; TCRdb's table is partial and in-frame only. The table lists 120,000 or so clones, around 90% of them singletons. The sequenced sample was peripheral blood, obtained on day 0 of AZD1222 vaccination. These receptors were collected from an adult in good health.

This sequence joins TRBV28 and TRBJ1-6; D is possibly TRBD1 (5 bases). V was trimmed by 3 bases and J by 10 bases, leaving 13 bases between them. Germline loops: CDR1 MDHEN, CDR2 SYDVKM. The CDR3 covers 14 residues. For the CDR3, the DNA is TGTGCCAGCAGTTTTTCGACAGATCTGTCACCCCTCCACTTT. It encodes CASSFSTDLSPLHF.

On this clone itself: Mismatch with germline at one junction end may stem from a read error. The V and J genes are TRBV24-1 and TRBJ2-1, with D perhaps TRBD1 (5 bases). CDR1 is KGHDR and CDR2 is SFDVKD in the germline V gene. There are 17 residues in the CDR3. The chain's CDR3 is CATSGLGSGSSYNEQFF. CDR3 in DNA: TGTGCCACCAGTGGTTTGGGTTCAGGGTCCTCCTACAATGAGCAGTTCTTC.

The chain couples TRBV5-1 to TRBJ2-7; a possible D gene is TRBD1 (6 bases). The CDR3 is made up of 14 amino acids. Trimming shortened V by 7 bases and J by 2 bases, and 16 bases separated the two germline ends. Germline V gene lookup returns CDR1 SGHRS and CDR2 YFSETQ. The CDR3 DNA follows: TGCGCCAGCGCCCCGGCAGGGGCTGCCTACGAGCAGTACTTC. It translates to CASAPAGAAYEQYF.

The CDR3 nucleotides are TGTGCCAGCAGTGTACGGGCCGGCACCGGGGAGCTGTTTTTT. Translated: CASSVRAGTGELFF. This rearrangement joins TRBV6-4 to TRBJ2-2; no firm D call. The CDR3 is made up of 14 amino acids. Germline assignment: CDR1 MRHNA and CDR2 SNTAGT. Trimming removed 4 bases at V and 4 bases at J, with 10 bases between.

The rearrangement links TRBV6-5 to TRBJ2-7, with D unclear. Between the trimmed V and J ends, which lost 2 bases and 0 bases, there was a span of 11 bases. Germline lookup yields CDR1 MNHEY and CDR2 SVGAGI. This CDR3 spans 15 amino acids. Here the CDR3 DNA reads TGTGCCAGCAGTTACGTGGGTAGTCCCTCCTACGAGCAGTACTTC. Protein product: CASSYVGSPSYEQYF.

The chain combines TRBV27 with TRBJ1-4; 10 bases agree with TRBD1. Germline V gene lookup returns CDR1 MNHEY and CDR2 SMNVEV (reference sequence). J was trimmed by 11 bases and V by 7 bases; bases with no gene match: 13. This CDR3 contains 15 residues. This CDR3 is CASTYLGTGEKKLFF. For the CDR3, the DNA is TGTGCCAGCACCTATCTGGGGACAGGGGAGAAGAAACTGTTTTTT.

The chain employs TRBV5-1 and TRBJ2-1, with TRBD2 as a possible D gene (7 bases). This CDR3 has 13 amino acids. Per the germline V gene, CDR1 is SGHRS and CDR2 is YFSETQ. V lost 5 bases and J lost 8, with 14 bases in between. CDR3 in amino acids: CASRGGGLDEQFF. The CDR3 DNA reads TGCGCCAGCAGAGGGGGGGGCCTCGATGAGCAGTTCTTC.

The chain links TRBV6-1 to TRBJ1-2; TRBD1 might be the D (5 bases). V was trimmed by 3 bases and J by 0 bases, leaving 11 bases between them. This CDR3 contains 15 residues. Germline loops: CDR1 MNHNS, CDR2 SASEGT. The CDR3: CASSDPGRSNYGYTF. The CDR3, as DNA: TGTGCCAGCAGTGACCCGGGACGGTCTAACTATGGCTACACCTTC.

V and J are TRBV27 and TRBJ2-4; TRBD1 aligns across 8 bases. Per germline, CDR1 MNHEY and CDR2 SMNVEV (reference sequence). The CDR3 consists of 13 residues. J gave up 3 bases and V 7 bases, and 2 bases lay outside the gene matches. CDR3 region: CASMGTGKNIQYF. DNA for the CDR3: TGTGCCAGCATGGGGACAGGCAAAAACATTCAGTACTTC.

The chain couples TRBV4-2 to TRBJ2-1; D is ambiguous. The CDR3 spans 14 residues. V was clipped by 0 bases and J by 7 bases, with 10 bases between them. Germline V gene data show CDR1 as LGHNA and CDR2 as YNFKEQ. CDR3 in amino acids: CASSQDIGLNEQFF. CDR3 coding DNA: TGTGCCAGCAGCCAAGATATAGGATTAAATGAGCAGTTCTTC.

This clone appeared a few times. The rearrangement uses TRBV11-3 and TRBJ1-1; D uncertain. This CDR3 spans 15 amino acids. V was cut by 0 bases and J by 1 base, with 9 bases left in between. Germline V lookup: CDR1 SGHNT, CDR2 YENEEA. In DNA, the CDR3 is TGTGCCAGCAGCTTAGATAGCCAGAAGAACACTGAAGCTTTCTTT. It yields the protein CASSLDSQKNTEAFF.

The chain recombines TRBV19 with TRBJ2-3; 8 nucleotides agree with TRBD2. Unmatched junction bases numbered 9, after V lost 9 bases and J lost 4 bases. CDR1 LNHDA and CDR2 SQIVND come from the germline V gene (reference sequence). This CDR3 contains 14 residues. CDR3 bases: TGTGCCAGCGGGGGGGCCCTGGATGCAGATACGCAGTATTTT. As protein: CASGGALDADTQYF.

This clone was seen just once. The chain is built from TRBV7-3 and TRBJ2-3; TRBD2 matches at 10 bases. The ends lost 4 bases at V and 4 bases at J; junction bases unmatched: 8. The CDR3 is made up of 16 amino acids. The V gene's germline CDR1 is SGHTA and CDR2 FQGTGA. CDR3 coding DNA: TGTGCCAGCAGCTCGGGAGCGGGGGGGCCTGCAGATACGCAGTATTTT. The encoded protein is CASSSGAGGPADTQYF.

CDR3 protein: CASGEGSTDTQYF. For the CDR3, the DNA is TGTGCCAGCGGCGAGGGTAGCACAGATACGCAGTATTTT. The rearrangement links TRBV7-2 to TRBJ2-3, with D possibly being TRBD2 (5 bases). Germline V lookup: CDR1 SGHTA, CDR2 FQGNSA. This CDR3 region has 13 residues. Trimming pared 8 bases from V and 0 bases from J, leaving 9 bases between.

This clone has a single count. This sequence joins TRBV19 and TRBJ1-5, with no clear D. Germline CDR1 is LNHDA and CDR2 is SQIVND (reference sequence). The length of the CDR3 is 16 residues. V lost 6 bases and J 0 bases, leaving 15 bases between the germline ends. Here the CDR3 DNA reads TGTGCCAGTAGCCCGACGTGGTCATCTAGCAATCAGCCCCAGCATTTT. Its protein product is CASSPTWSSSNQPQHF.

The chain recombines TRBV29-1 with TRBJ1-1, with D unclear. This CDR3 has 13 amino acids. Germline-derived CDR1 and CDR2 are SQVTM and ANQGSEA. Trimming shortened V by 5 bases and J by 0 bases, and 10 bases separated the two germline ends. CDR3 region: CSVRVTVNTEAFF. Written as DNA, the CDR3 is TGCAGCGTTAGGGTCACAGTGAACACTGAAGCTTTCTTT.

This clone was seen a handful of times. The chain couples TRBV7-9 to TRBJ2-7; TRBD1 is a possible D gene (6 bases). From germline, CDR1 is SEHNR and CDR2 FQNEAQ (reference sequence). Trimming left V 0 bases short and J 5 bases short, with 8 bases between. CDR3 length equals 13 residues. The CDR3 loop reads CASSLATGNEQYF. The CDR3 region has the DNA TGTGCCAGCAGCTTAGCTACAGGGAACGAGCAGTACTTC.

The rearrangement joins TRBV19 to TRBJ1-2; no definite D call. The germline gives CDR1 LNHDA, CDR2 SQIVND (reference sequence). The CDR3 sequence is 18 residues long. Trimming stripped 5 bases from V and 6 bases from J, with 28 bases between. The CDR3 protein is CASSPPAWKKAEKHGYTF. The CDR3 region has the DNA TGTGCCAGTAGTCCCCCCGCCTGGAAAAAAGCCGAAAAGCATGGCTACACCTTC.

This sequence joins TRBV5-1 and TRBJ1-6, with 8 bases lining up with TRBD1. Germline V gene data show CDR1 as SGHRS and CDR2 as YFSETQ. The CDR3 loop spans 15 amino acids. V was pared by 2 bases and J by 3 bases, with 1 base of the junction left unmatched. CDR3 nucleotides: TGCGCCAGCAGCTTAGGACAGGGCTATAATTCACCCCTCCACTTT. It translates to CASSLGQGYNSPLHF.

V is TRBV9 and J is TRBJ1-1, with TRBD1 as a possible D gene (5 bases). The CDR3 totals 14 residues. Between the trimmed V and J ends, which lost 3 bases and 7 bases, there was a span of 16 bases. CDR1 is SGDLS and CDR2 is YYNGEE in the germline V gene. For the CDR3, the DNA is TGTGCCAGCAGCGCGGCCCCTCGGAGGGGTGAAGCTTTCTTT. Translating gives CASSAAPRRGEAFF.

A few counts support this clone. This chain links TRBV9 with TRBJ2-7; D is tentatively TRBD1 or TRBD2 (5 bases each). Germline V gene sequence: CDR1 SGDLS, CDR2 YYNGEE. This CDR3 region has 14 residues. The V end was cut by 4 bases, the J end by 1 base, with 12 bases between. CDR3 in DNA: TGTGCCAGCAGCCCCCCCGAGGGGTCCTACGAGCAGTACTTC. Protein product: CASSPPEGSYEQYF.

J is TRBJ2-3 and V is TRBV4-3; D is uncertain. Deletions cut 0 bases from V and 7 bases from J, with 8 bases between. Germline lookup yields CDR1 LGHNA and CDR2 YSLEER. There are 13 residues in the CDR3. The CDR3 protein is CASSQDNSYTQYF. The CDR3 coding sequence is TGCGCCAGCAGCCAAGATAACTCGTATACGCAGTATTTT.

The CDR3 region is CASSFGRGLNEKLFF. As DNA, the CDR3 is TGTGCCAGCAGCTTTGGCAGGGGCCTTAATGAAAAACTGTTTTTT. This chain connects TRBV5-4 to TRBJ1-4, with D maybe TRBD1 (6 bases). Per the germline V gene, CDR1 is SGHNT and CDR2 is YYREEE (reference sequence). The V gene lost 2 bases and the J gene lost 4 bases, with 12 bases spanning the gap. This CDR3 has 15 amino acids. The full variable domain, in which reference TRBV5-4 and TRBJ1-4 provide the parts outside the CDR3, is ETGVTQSPTHLIKTRGQQVTLRCSSQSGHNTVSWYQQALGQGPQFIFQYYREEENGRGNFPPRFSGLQFPNYSSELNVNALELDDSALYLCASSFGRGLNEKLFFGSGTQLSVL.

The J gene is TRBJ2-5, the V gene TRBV14; 14 bases line up with TRBD2. This CDR3 spans 18 amino acids. Germline CDR1 reads SGHDN; CDR2 reads FVKESK. Germline trimming cut 4 bases from V and 8 bases from J; bases unmatched to any gene: 15. The CDR3 region is CASSPNRGTSGGLITQYF. The DNA of the CDR3 is TGTGCCAGCAGCCCGAACAGGGGGACTAGCGGGGGTTTAATTACCCAGTACTTC.

V and J are TRBV7-2 and TRBJ1-5, with D maybe TRBD1 (6 bases). Germline V gene data show CDR1 as SGHTA and CDR2 as FQGNSA. The CDR3 is 15 residues long. The V gene lost 3 bases and the J gene lost 4 bases, with 13 bases spanning the gap. The CDR3 protein is CASSFFGGRNQPQHF. CDR3 bases: TGTGCCAGCAGCTTCTTCGGGGGGCGGAATCAGCCCCAGCATTTT.

The chain carries TRBV28 and TRBJ1-6; D remains ambiguous. The CDR3 length is 12 residues. CDR1 and CDR2 from the germline V gene are MDHEN and SYDVKM. Between the trimmed V and J ends, which lost 3 bases and 8 bases, there was a span of 5 bases. For the CDR3, the DNA is TGTGCCAGCAGTTTCCGGCATTCACCCCTCCACTTT. Amino acid sequence: CASSFRHSPLHF.

This clone has only a few counts. The V gene is TRBV28, the J gene TRBJ1-3; no clear D gene. This CDR3 has 12 residues. Trimming left V 7 bases short and J 4 bases short, with 8 bases between. CDR1 is MDHEN, CDR2 SYDVKM, per germline. The CDR3 DNA is TGTGCCAGCAACGTCGGGGGAAACACCATATATTTT. It codes for CASNVGGNTIYF.

The rearrangement links TRBV5-1 to TRBJ1-1; D is ambiguous. V lost 5 bases and J lost 0, with 8 bases in between. This CDR3 spans 13 amino acids. Germline CDR1 reads SGHRS; CDR2 reads YFSETQ. CDR3 amino acids: CASSAGMNTEAFF. The CDR3 nucleotides are TGCGCCAGCAGTGCAGGAATGAACACTGAAGCTTTCTTT.

CDR3 nucleotide sequence: TGTGCCAGCAGTTTGGGACAGATCGGGGAGCTGTTTTTT. It is translated as CASSLGQIGELFF. The V call is TRBV28, the J call TRBJ2-2, with TRBD1 matching 7 bases. Germline V CDR1 and CDR2: MDHEN, SYDVKM. J was trimmed by 7 bases and V by 3 bases; bases with no gene match: 2. This CDR3 is built from 13 residues.

V gene TRBV18 combines with J gene TRBJ1-6, with a weak D call TRBD1 (5 bases). Trimming removed 4 bases at V and 7 bases at J, with 14 bases between. Germline assignment: CDR1 KGHSH and CDR2 LQKENI. The length of the CDR3 is 15 residues. CDR3 coding DNA: TGTGCCAGCTCACGGGACTCGGGGGGAAATTCACCCCTCCACTTT. Amino acid sequence: CASSRDSGGNSPLHF.